This T cell receptor (beta chain) was sequenced in a study of a mutant IDH1 vaccine in newly diagnosed glioma. Study at large: Before enrollment, patients got radiotherapy alone, temozolomide alone, or mostly the combination.

Here immunoSEQ multiplex PCR was the method, and the copy in TCRdb shows in-frame clones only, minus some. The table records about 92,000 clones, around four fifths of them present only once. Time point here: baseline, week 1 (first vaccination visit). The sample's treatment: pre-vaccination baseline after standard-of-care therapy. The donor cohort comprised cases of new WHO grade 3 or 4 IDH1-mutant, ATRX-lost astrocytoma. Only a few counts were recorded for this clone. Antigen: not known. With 7 bases removed from V and 2 bases from J, the gap between germline ends came to 12 bases. The CDR3 totals 13 residues. CDR1 and CDR2 from the germline V gene are MNHNY and SVGAGI (reference sequence). Findings of the study overall: Pseudoprogression appeared independent of alterations in top peripheral clonotypes. Altogether, almost 95% of patients exhibited vaccine-induced immune responses.

The sample was PBMCs, taken from a glioma patient treated with radiotherapy, temozolomide or both. The receptor comes from a woman aged 45-65 years with glioma. This chain joins TRBV6-6 and TRBJ2-7; a possible D gene is TRBD1 (6 bases). This chain's CDR3 is CASTPTGTYEQYF. In DNA, the CDR3 is TGTGCCAGCACCCCGACAGGTACCTACGAGCAGTACTTC.